What follows are 17 T cell receptor beta chains derived from one specimen sequenced in a study of siplizumab effects on memory and regulatory T cells (dated by TCRdb to 2018 to 2020). The library was prepared using the immunoSEQ multiplex PCR assay. The table comes from immuneACCESS by way of TCRdb, which keeps in-frame sequences with V and J called. Part of the clones is missing from these tables; in studies checked, under half for an unresolved V gene and the rest for unknown reasons. This sample lists about 91,000 clones; around 97% were detected once. 0.03% to 0.035% of the sample comes from the top ten. The sequencing input was naive CD4+ T cells sorted from blood. The sample's cell subset or site, from its label and the paper: unstimulated naive T cells. These receptors all come from a human donor in good health.

V and J are TRBV5-4 and TRBJ1-1; 7 bases line up with TRBD1. The V segment lost 3 bases and the J segment 3 bases; nucleotides outside the gene matches: 23. The CDR3 is made up of 20 amino acids. Germline CDR1 reads SGHNT; CDR2 reads YYREEE (reference sequence). The CDR3 sequence: CASSSKTAQGTASRHTEAFF. CDR3 DNA sequence: TGTGCCAGCAGCTCCAAGACTGCGCAAGGGACAGCCTCGAGGCACACTGAAGCTTTCTTT.

The chain is built from TRBV15 and TRBJ2-5; D is perhaps TRBD1 (7 bases). The CDR3 runs to 14 residues. V was clipped by 2 bases and J by 1 base, with 8 bases between them. CDR1 is LNHNV and CDR2 is YYDKDF in the germline V gene (reference sequence). Here the CDR3 reads CATSRQGGQETQYF. CDR3 in DNA: TGTGCCACCAGCAGACAGGGGGGCCAAGAGACCCAGTACTTC.

The V gene is TRBV21-1, the J gene TRBJ2-7; whether TRBD1, the table's D call, matches the DNA was not checked. TRBV21-1 is flagged as a pseudogene. The CDR3 runs to 17 residues. CDR3 protein: CASSKVRTGGSSYEQYF. CDR3 DNA: TGTGCCAGCAGCAAAGTTAGAACAGGGGGAAGCTCCTACGAGCAGTACTTC.

This clone was recorded once. The gene calls are TRBV29-1 and TRBJ1-6; possibly TRBD1 for D (5 bases). Germline V CDR1 and CDR2: SQVTM, ANQGSEA. Trimming took 6 bases from V and 7 from J, leaving 13 bases between them. The CDR3 sequence is 13 residues long. The CDR3 nucleotides read TGCAGCGTCGGGGCAGGGCCAAATTCACCCCTCCACTTT. This translates into CSVGAGPNSPLHF.

This rearrangement joins TRBV5-6 to TRBJ1-3, with D unclear. V was trimmed by 4 bases and J by 9 bases, leaving 17 bases between them. Germline values: CDR1 SGHDT, CDR2 YYEEEE. This CDR3 is 14 amino acids long. CDR3: CASSARSGPGTIYF. CDR3 coding DNA: TGTGCCAGCAGCGCTAGATCCGGCCCGGGCACCATATATTTT.

This clone was recorded a few times. The chain links TRBV5-5 to TRBJ1-1; tentative D call: TRBD1 (5 bases). This CDR3 contains 14 residues. V lost 0 bases to trimming and J lost 5 bases, with 11 bases between them. Germline assignment: CDR1 SGHKS and CDR2 YYEKEE (reference sequence). The DNA of the CDR3 is TGTGCCAGCAGCTTGGACCTGGGACGGACTGAAGCTTTCTTT. Amino acids: CASSLDLGRTEAFF.

In nucleotides, the CDR3 is TGTGCCAGCAGACCGACGGATACTAATGAAAAACTGTTTTTT. Protein: CASRPTDTNEKLFF. The rearrangement uses TRBV6-4 and TRBJ1-4, with D uncertain. The CDR3 consists of 14 residues. Germline V gene lookup returns CDR1 MRHNA and CDR2 SNTAGT. The V end was cut by 6 bases, the J end by 2 bases, with 10 bases between.

This chain uses TRBV11-2 with TRBJ2-7; 9 bases agree with TRBD2. The CDR3 is made up of 15 amino acids. Germline CDR1 and CDR2: SGHAT and FQNNGV. Trimming removed 4 bases from V and 4 bases from J; junction bases left unmatched: 8. CDR3 sequence: CASSSPRLAVYEQYF. The CDR3 DNA follows: TGTGCCAGCAGCTCCCCCCGACTAGCGGTATACGAGCAGTACTTC.

The chain uses TRBV2 and TRBJ1-2; D is ambiguous. Germline V gives CDR1 SNHLY, CDR2 FYNNEI. The CDR3 contains 17 residues. The ends were cut back, 4 bases at V and 4 bases at J, with 22 bases in the middle. The CDR3 DNA sequence: TGTGCCAGCAGTGTTGGGGTATTACTGGGCGACCTCTATGGCTACACCTTC. Protein sequence: CASSVGVLLGDLYGYTF.

This sequence joins TRBV4-3 and TRBJ1-2; D not certain. CDR1 and CDR2 from the germline V gene are LGHNA and YSLEER. The CDR3 has 16 residues. The V and J ends lost 1 base and 7 bases respectively, with 19 bases between them. In DNA form, the CDR3 reads TGCGCCAGCAGCCAAGGAGGGATAGGGATACGGGTTGGCTACACCTTC. This translates into CASSQGGIGIRVGYTF.

CDR3 loop: CSARDRTSLFF. The CDR3 DNA reads TGCAGTGCTAGAGACCGGACTAGCCTGTTCTTC. The chain uses TRBV20-1 and TRBJ2-1; 8 bases match TRBD2. CDR3 size: 11 residues. The J segment lost 15 bases and the V segment lost 0 bases, leaving 4 bases of the junction unmatched. Germline values: CDR1 DFQATT, CDR2 SNEGSKA (reference sequence).

The chain links TRBV19 to TRBJ2-7; D is tentatively TRBD1 or TRBD2 (5 bases each). In germline, CDR1 is LNHDA, CDR2 SQIVND (reference sequence). The CDR3 has 15 amino acids. The ends were cut back, 7 bases at V and 3 bases at J, with 19 bases in the middle. The CDR3: CASTSRDGNNYEQYF. In DNA form, the CDR3 reads TGTGCCAGTACCTCCCGGGACGGAAACAACTACGAGCAGTACTTC. Supplemented by reference TRBV19 and TRBJ2-7, the full variable domain reads DGGITQSPKYLFRKEGQNVTLSCEQNLNHDAMYWYRQDPGQGLRLIYYSQIVNDFQKGDIAEGYSVSREKKESFPLTVTSAQKNPTAFYLCASTSRDGNNYEQYFGPGTRLTVT.

The chain links TRBV6-1 to TRBJ2-5; the match to TRBD1 covers 8 bases. The J call is uncertain, as TRBJ2-7 better fits the DNA end. The CDR3 is 14 amino acids. The V gene's germline CDR1 is MNHNS and CDR2 SASEGT. CDR3 sequence reads: CASLRQGFPYEQYF. DNA for the CDR3: TGTGCCAGCCTCAGACAGGGGTTCCCCTACGAGCAGTACTTC.

The chain couples TRBV4-1 to TRBJ2-3; 8 positions agree with TRBD1. CDR1 is MGHRA, CDR2 YSYEKL, per germline. V gave up 3 bases and J gave up 7 bases; unmatched junction bases: 9. The CDR3 runs 15 residues. CDR3 sequence reads: CASSQGLDRANTQYF. CDR3 bases: TGCGCCAGCAGCCAGGGCTTGGACAGGGCAAATACGCAGTATTTT.

V usage is TRBV5-1 and J usage is TRBJ1-1; possible D gene TRBD1, 5 bases. Trimming took 0 bases from V and 5 from J, leaving 14 bases between them. The CDR3 extends over 15 amino acids. CDR1 and CDR2 from the germline V gene are SGHRS and YFSETQ. DNA of the CDR3: TGCGCCAGCAGCTTGGTGCAGGGTCAAAATACTGAAGCTTTCTTT. Protein sequence: CASSLVQGQNTEAFF.

V is TRBV2 and J is TRBJ1-5; 7 nucleotides line up with TRBD1. The CDR3 is 13 residues long. The J segment lost 4 bases and the V segment lost 8 bases, leaving 5 bases of the junction unmatched. From germline, CDR1 is SNHLY and CDR2 FYNNEI. CDR3 region: CASVATGNQPQHF. DNA of the CDR3: TGTGCCAGCGTAGCGACAGGGAATCAGCCCCAGCATTTT.

The V gene is TRBV29-1, the J gene TRBJ2-2; 10 bases map to TRBD2. Germline V CDR1 and CDR2: SQVTM, ANQGSEA. The CDR3 extends over 13 amino acids. The junction had 7 bases not matched to a gene; V was cut back by 7 bases and J by 8 bases. The CDR3 here is CSGRTSGEGELFF. CDR3 bases: TGCAGCGGACGTACTAGCGGGGAGGGGGAGCTGTTTTTT.